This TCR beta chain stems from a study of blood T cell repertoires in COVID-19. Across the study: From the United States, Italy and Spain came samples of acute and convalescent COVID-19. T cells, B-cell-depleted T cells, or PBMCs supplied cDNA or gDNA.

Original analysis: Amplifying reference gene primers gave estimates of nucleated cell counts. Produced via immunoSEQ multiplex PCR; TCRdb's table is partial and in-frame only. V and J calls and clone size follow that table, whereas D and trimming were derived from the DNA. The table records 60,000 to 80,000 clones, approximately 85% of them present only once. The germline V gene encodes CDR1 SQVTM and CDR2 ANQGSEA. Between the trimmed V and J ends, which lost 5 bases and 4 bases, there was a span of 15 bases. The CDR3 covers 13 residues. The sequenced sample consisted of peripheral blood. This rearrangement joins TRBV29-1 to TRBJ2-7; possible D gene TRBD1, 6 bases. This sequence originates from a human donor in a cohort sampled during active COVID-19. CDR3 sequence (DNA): TGCAGCGTTTCAGCAGGGGAAGGGTACGAGCAGTACTTC. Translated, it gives CSVSAGEGYEQYF.